This TCR beta chain was profiled in a study of T cells in Graves' hyperthyroidism and ophthalmopathy. Study findings and constraints: Among clonotypes expanded in thyroid above 0.001, most were also found in blood.

In its sample, this clonotype was seen many times. Its antigen remains unidentified. RNA transcripts were the template for amplifying TCR beta CDR3 regions. Initially, a first-round RT-PCR of the TCR CDR3 employed the HTBI primer set. One entry per CDR3 protein, called by TCRdb with MiXCR from the multiplex PCR reads. The table lists around 400,000 distinct CDR3 sequences, approximately 14% of them singletons. The CDR3 has 9 residues. V lost 11 bases and J lost 5, with 6 bases in between. Germline assignment: CDR1 SEHNR and CDR2 FQNEAQ (reference sequence). V is TRBV7-9 and J is TRBJ2-5; D is ambiguous. Source material: blood. This clonotype originated in a woman aged 18-29 years with Graves' hyperthyroidism that later progressed to Graves' ophthalmopathy. CDR3 sequence reads: CAVRETQYF. The CDR3 region has the DNA TGTGCCGTGCGGGAGACCCAGTACTTC.